This TCR beta chain originates from a study of cytomegalovirus exposure and HLA in healthy donors. Study context: The study placed approximately 78% of its 350 to 400 genotyped donors in the Caucasian-associated ancestry cluster.

PCR amplification relied on 60 Vbeta primers (plus 13 Jbeta primers). As handled by the study authors: The count from a later analysis was about 80 million unique TCR beta chains, 9.5 million to 13 million of them shared. Assay used: immunoSEQ multiplex PCR; TCRdb lists only in-frame clones, some missing. V, J and clone size are taken as reported in that table, and D and trimming were inferred from the DNA itself. Of some 120,000 clones in the sample, approximately 81% are singletons; the top ten hold roughly 2.4%. Remarks on this clone: Its antigen is still unknown.

This CDR3 is 15 amino acids long. Trimming took 8 bases from V and 12 from J; bases not matched to a gene: 14. The germline CDR1 and CDR2 sequences are MNHEY and SVGAGI. Overall study results and limits: In a later analysis, V- and J-gene trimming of beta chains associated with a DCLRE1C missense variant, replicated independently.

The TCR comes from a woman in her thirties or forties in good health and CMV-seronegative. The specimen sequenced was PBMCs. The chain joins TRBV6-5 to TRBJ2-5, with 14 bases identical to TRBD2. CDR3: CASGLPGLAGGPKYF. Here the CDR3 DNA reads TGTGCCAGCGGGTTACCCGGACTAGCGGGGGGCCCAAAGTACTTC.